The present TCR beta chain was sequenced within a study of cytomegalovirus exposure and HLA in healthy donors. Study-level findings and limits: Later, an analysis found that common viral pathogens appeared to be linked with several of the most significant clusters. A later analysis linked a missense DCLRE1C variant to TCR beta V- and J-gene trimming.

Primers included in the PCR were 60 Vbeta and 13 Jbeta primers. TCRdb's table, derived via immunoSEQ multiplex PCR, lists solely in-frame clones and lacks some. Of 100,000 or so clones in the sample, approximately 79% were seen once. After removal of 1 base from V and 7 bases from J, the junction contained 11 bases not matched to a gene. Germline CDR1 LNHDA, CDR2 SQIVND (reference sequence). This CDR3 has 17 residues. Donors sampled were nominally healthy, though unrecorded immune exposures were likely. On this clone: The antigen is undetermined.

The specimen sequenced was PBMCs. The V gene is TRBV19, the J gene TRBJ1-5, with 9 bases aligning to TRBD1. The origin of this receptor is a woman aged 40 to 50 in good health and CMV-seronegative. For the CDR3, the DNA is TGTGCCAGTAGTATAGGCCCGGACAGGGGTGGGGGCCAGCCCCAGCATTTT. As protein: CASSIGPDRGGGQPQHF.